The 20 T cell receptor beta chains below all came from one sample that was sequenced in a study of cytomegalovirus exposure and HLA in healthy donors. Amplification used 60 Vbeta primers and 13 Jbeta primers. The protocol was immunoSEQ multiplex PCR, while the TCRdb copy is restricted to in-frame clones and leaves out a portion. The data show under 110,000 clones, less than 80% seen once. The sequenced material came from PBMCs. These receptors were taken from a man aged 40-49 years in good health and CMV-seronegative.

This clone was counted a single time. The chain uses TRBV11-2 and TRBJ1-6; D gene unclear. The CDR3 spans 13 residues. Germline V CDR1 and CDR2: SGHAT, FQNNGV. V shed 3 bases and J shed 6 bases, with 6 bases lying between them. The CDR3 DNA follows: TGTGCCAGCAGCTTCCAGGTTAATTCACCCCTCCACTTT. This gives the protein CASSFQVNSPLHF.

This chain links TRBV10-3 with TRBJ1-2; 9 bases are a match to TRBD1. Germline V gene sequence: CDR1 ENHRY, CDR2 SYGVKD. Unmatched junction bases numbered 10, after V lost 0 bases and J lost 8 bases. The CDR3 is made up of 16 amino acids. The CDR3 nucleotides are TGTGCCATCAGTGAGTCGGGGGGAGACAGGGGGACCGGCTACACCTTC. Encoded protein: CAISESGGDRGTGYTF.

The chain carries TRBV18 and TRBJ2-1, with D possibly being TRBD2 (7 bases). CDR1 and CDR2 from the germline V gene are KGHSH and LQKENI. CDR3 size: 16 residues. V shed 1 base and J shed 3 bases, with 13 bases lying between them. In DNA form, the CDR3 reads TGTGCCAGCTCACCACAGGGGGGGAGTTACTACAATGAGCAGTTCTTC. Residues: CASSPQGGSYYNEQFF.

This clone occurred a few times. The gene calls are TRBV25-1 and TRBJ2-4, with a weak D call TRBD2 (6 bases). V lost 5 bases and J 0 bases, leaving 11 bases between the germline ends. CDR1 and CDR2 (germline): MGHDK, SYGVNS. This CDR3 is 15 amino acids long. The CDR3, as DNA: TGTGCCAGCAGTCCCGCGGGAATAGCCAAAAACATTCAGTACTTC. Translated: CASSPAGIAKNIQYF.

This rearrangement joins TRBV7-8 to TRBJ1-2, with TRBD1 matching over 7 bases. CDR1 SGHVS and CDR2 FQNEAQ come from the germline V gene. J gave up 1 base and V 3 bases, and 11 bases lay outside the gene matches. This CDR3 spans 17 amino acids. The CDR3 sequence: CASSFGTATSFNYGYTF. The CDR3, as DNA: TGTGCCAGCAGCTTCGGGACAGCCACCAGCTTTAACTATGGCTACACCTTC.

This clone showed up just a few times. This sequence joins TRBV5-4 and TRBJ2-7; D not certain. V lost 3 bases, J lost 3 bases, and 4 bases lay in between. Germline V gives CDR1 SGHNT, CDR2 YYREEE (reference sequence). CDR3 length: 11 residues. The chain's CDR3 is CASSSYYEQYF. The CDR3, as DNA: TGTGCCAGCAGCTCCTACTACGAGCAGTACTTC. The full variable domain, completed using reference TRBV5-4 and TRBJ2-7, is ETGVTQSPTHLIKTRGQQVTLRCSSQSGHNTVSWYQQALGQGPQFIFQYYREEENGRGNFPPRFSGLQFPNYSSELNVNALELDDSALYLCASSSYYEQYFGPGTRLTVT.

This clone has only a few counts. One junction end disagrees with the germline gene, perhaps due to a read error. The chain combines TRBV7-9 with TRBJ1-1; the match to TRBD1 covers 7 bases. The CDR3 has 11 amino acids. Germline CDR1 reads SEHNR; CDR2 reads FQNEAQ (reference sequence). In DNA, the CDR3 is TGTTCCAGCAGCTCATCACAGGGGGCTTTCTTT. This translates into CSSSSSQGAFF.

The chain links TRBV5-1 to TRBJ2-5; 7 positions agree with TRBD2. There are 14 residues in the CDR3. The ends lost 7 bases at V and 3 bases at J; junction bases unmatched: 9. Germline V gene sequence: CDR1 SGHRS, CDR2 YFSETQ. DNA for the CDR3: TGCGCCAGCCGAAGAGGGCTAGCGGAAGAGACCCAGTACTTC. This gives the protein CASRRGLAEETQYF.

V is TRBV27 and J is TRBJ1-5; perhaps TRBD1 as D (6 bases). Germline lookup yields CDR1 MNHEY and CDR2 SMNVEV (reference sequence). The CDR3 is 15 amino acids. V was trimmed by 3 bases and J by 3 bases, leaving 12 bases between them. The CDR3 DNA reads TGTGCCAGCAGTTTCGGCAGGGGTGACAATCAGCCCCAGCATTTT. Amino acids: CASSFGRGDNQPQHF.

The chain employs TRBV6-5 and TRBJ1-3, with no clear D. CDR1 MNHEY and CDR2 SVGAGI come from the germline V gene. The germline V and J ends were trimmed by 0 bases and 0 bases, with 9 bases remaining between them. The CDR3 contains 16 residues. CDR3 sequence reads: CASSYSAPDSGNTIYF. Here the CDR3 DNA reads TGTGCCAGCAGTTACTCAGCGCCTGACTCTGGAAACACCATATATTTT.

V gene TRBV6-1 combines with J gene TRBJ1-4; possibly TRBD1 for D (5 bases). V was clipped by 7 bases and J by 7 bases, with 16 bases between them. This CDR3 region has 14 residues. CDR1 MNHNS and CDR2 SASEGT come from the germline V gene. The chain's CDR3 is CASTQRDPGEKLFF. The CDR3 DNA reads TGTGCCAGCACCCAGCGGGACCCGGGTGAAAAACTGTTTTTT.

V is TRBV6-6 and J is TRBJ2-2, with 9 bases identical to TRBD1. The junction had 6 bases not matched to a gene; V was cut back by 6 bases and J by 7 bases. The CDR3 is made up of 14 amino acids. CDR1 and CDR2 (germline): MNHNY, SVGAGI (reference sequence). This CDR3 is CASRSGTGHGELFF. DNA of the CDR3: TGTGCCAGCAGATCGGGGACAGGGCACGGGGAGCTGTTTTTT.

The chain joins TRBV5-1 to TRBJ2-5; D may be TRBD2 (6 bases). This CDR3 comprises 15 residues. V was shortened by 0 bases and J by 5 bases, with 14 bases between the two germline ends. The germline V gene has CDR1 SGHRS and CDR2 YFSETQ. The CDR3 bases are TGCGCCAGCAGCTTGGCCGGGGGTTTCGGGGAGACCCAGTACTTC. It encodes CASSLAGGFGETQYF.

The rearrangement uses TRBV2 and TRBJ2-3, with D perhaps matching TRBD1 (6 bases). The ends were cut back, 4 bases at V and 1 base at J, with 18 bases in the middle. CDR1 is SNHLY, CDR2 FYNNEI, per germline. The length of the CDR3 is 17 residues. For the CDR3, the DNA is TGTGCCAGCAGTGTGAGGCAGGGGCTCCGGGGCACAGATACGCAGTATTTT. As protein: CASSVRQGLRGTDTQYF. The full variable domain, rest sourced from reference TRBV2 and TRBJ2-3, is EPEVTQTPSHQVTQMGQEVILRCVPISNHLYFYWYRQILGQKVEFLVSFYNNEISEKSEIFDDQFSVERPDGSNFTLKIRSTKLEDSAMYFCASSVRQGLRGTDTQYFGPGTRLTVL.

The chain joins TRBV27 to TRBJ2-1, with 7 bases lining up with TRBD2. V was clipped by 3 bases and J by 6 bases; unmatched bases: 5. Germline V gene lookup returns CDR1 MNHEY and CDR2 SMNVEV (reference sequence). This CDR3 is built from 14 residues. The CDR3 loop is CASSFGGGGNEQFF. CDR3 coding DNA: TGTGCCAGCAGTTTCGGTGGGGGGGGCAATGAGCAGTTCTTC.

This sequence joins TRBV30 and TRBJ1-5; maybe TRBD1 (5 bases). V lost 5 bases and J lost 3, with 11 bases in between. This CDR3 is built from 13 residues. Per the germline V gene, CDR1 is GTSNPN and CDR2 is SVGIG (reference sequence). The CDR3 DNA reads TGTGCCTGGGACAGTGGATCCAATCAGCCCCAGCATTTT. Its protein is CAWDSGSNQPQHF.

The rearrangement uses TRBV29-1 and TRBJ1-1; D not certain. CDR1 and CDR2 (germline): SQVTM, ANQGSEA. The CDR3 length is 13 residues. V was cut by 6 bases and J by 1 base, with 12 bases left in between. The CDR3 region has the DNA TGCAGCGTCGGTGTTTTCTCGAACACTGAAGCTTTCTTT. Its protein is CSVGVFSNTEAFF.

This chain joins TRBV30 and TRBJ2-7, with a tentative D call TRBD2 (5 bases). The germline gives CDR1 GTSNPN, CDR2 SVGIG (reference sequence). V was shortened by 0 bases and J by 9 bases, with 21 bases between the two germline ends. The CDR3 is 15 amino acids. CDR3 nucleotides: TGTGCCTGGAGTGTAGGGATTGCGGGCCCCGCCGGGCAGTACTTC. This translates into CAWSVGIAGPAGQYF.

The CDR3 nucleotides read TGTGCCAGCAGCGGACAGGAACACAATCAGCCCCAGCATTTT. It encodes CASSGQEHNQPQHF. The J gene is TRBJ1-5, the V gene TRBV7-8; TRBD1 aligns across 7 bases. The ends lost 5 bases at V and 3 bases at J; junction bases unmatched: 4. The CDR3 runs to 14 residues. CDR1 SGHVS and CDR2 FQNEAQ come from the germline V gene.

CDR3 residues: CASSLRVTGNNQPQHF. The CDR3 nucleotides are TGTGCCAGCAGTCTCCGTGTGACAGGAAACAATCAGCCCCAGCATTTT. The V call is TRBV27, the J call TRBJ1-5, with D possibly matching TRBD1 (6 bases). The V and J ends lost 5 bases and 3 bases respectively, with 17 bases between them. The CDR3 totals 16 residues. Germline V gene lookup returns CDR1 MNHEY and CDR2 SMNVEV (reference sequence).